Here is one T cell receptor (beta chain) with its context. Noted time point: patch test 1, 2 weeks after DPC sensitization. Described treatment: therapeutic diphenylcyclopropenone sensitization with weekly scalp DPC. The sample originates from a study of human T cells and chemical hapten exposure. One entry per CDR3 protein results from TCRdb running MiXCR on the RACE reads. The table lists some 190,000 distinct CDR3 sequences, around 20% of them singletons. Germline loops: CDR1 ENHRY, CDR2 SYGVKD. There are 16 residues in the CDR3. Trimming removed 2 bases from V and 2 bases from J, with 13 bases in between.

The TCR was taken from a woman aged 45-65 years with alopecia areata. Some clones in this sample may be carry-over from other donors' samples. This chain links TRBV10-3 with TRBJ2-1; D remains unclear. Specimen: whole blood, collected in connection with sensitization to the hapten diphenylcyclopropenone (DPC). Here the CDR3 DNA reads TGTGCCATCAGTGAGAACCCAGAGCCGCCCTACAATGAGCAGTTCTTC. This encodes CAISENPEPPYNEQFF.